Listed below are T cell receptor beta chains from one sample, sequenced in a study of blood T cell repertoires in COVID-19. Measured with immunoSEQ multiplex PCR; TCRdb has only the in-frame clones, and not every one. The sample holds some 230,000 clones, approximately 83% seen once. Sequencing input: peripheral blood. The origin of the receptors is a woman aged 60-75 years with acute or convalescent COVID-19. CDR3s leave out the opening cysteine and the closing phenylalanine or tryptophan.

>TRBV5-8
ASSHQTGGRETQY
>TRBV19
ASSPISGGARNEQF
>TRBV12-3/TRBV12-4
ASGDDSTYEQY
>TRBV7-9
ASSLDRGELF
>TRBV2
ASSPFSGANVLT
>TRBV19
ASSTGQGNSPLH
>TRBV7-8
ASSPHSGVGQPQH
>TRBV7-8
ASSPRDGDVKLF
>TRBV28
ASSAHAGTGTEYEQY
>TRBV11-1
ASSLNQGRTYEQY
>TRBV7-2
ASSPVIRRANYYNEQF
>TRBV6-5
ASSYSADSSYEQY
>TRBV29-1
SVEQGGYT
>TRBV4-3
ASSQELAGAITDTQY
>TRBV7-9
ASSRQGNVQF
>TRBV5-1
ASSLDSGSYNSPLH
>TRBV30
AWRGGVSGWTEAF
>TRBV6-2/TRBV6-3
ASSWSLAGNTDTQY
>TRBV7-2
ASSLWGADGYT
>TRBV30
ASSQGTIGKREAF
>TRBV6-4
ARKVSYNSPLH
>TRBV5-1
ASSLGGNTGELF
>TRBV6-5
ASRLQGARGDGYT
>TRBV5-6
ASSNSGLAKNIQY
>TRBV10-3
AIGTSVDTQY
>TRBV5-1
ASAGSLAHEQF
>TRBV11-2
ASSLATGVTEAF
>TRBV7-9
ASSIAGSSYEQY
>TRBV2
ANGGQSGNTIY
>TRBV4-1
ASSQVTSGGSYNEQF
>TRBV30
AWSVNAGGPDSPLH
>TRBV19
ASRSGPKNGGYT
>TRBV5-5
ASSTTGAGIYNEQF
>TRBV5-4
ASSLRGGNGGYT
>TRBV7-2
ASSATTSVGQF
>TRBV2
ASTVQTVNTEAF
>TRBV30
AWSAPLT
>TRBV11-2
ASSLGASGGETQY
>TRBV19
ASSIAGQGVSLFGYT
>TRBV10-3
ASGHSGGQPQH
>TRBV19
ASSTDPPSGEPDTQY
>TRBV5-4
ASSLERAGQETQY
>TRBV5-6
ASSIGTGHHYGYT
>TRBV11-2
ASSLELTTGELF
>TRBV19
ASSPQGARAKNIQY
>TRBV28
ASSTAPGQGNSPLH
>TRBV3-1/TRBV3-2
ASSQKTGVTEAF
>TRBV2
ASRAGQGFETQY
>TRBV5-4
ASSLVDREGYGYT
>TRBV3-1/TRBV3-2
ASSDRDRGSYEQY
>TRBV4-2
ASSQESALNYGYT
>TRBV30
AYQAGGPNTQY
>TRBV7-2
ASSPGLAGARSGEQY
>TRBV12-2
ASRFRFKLAGAQETQY
>TRBV12-3/TRBV12-4
ASSLRMTEAF
>TRBV6-4
ASSAQGGGTGELF
>TRBV30
AWSGLAGGREQY
>TRBV5-1
ASSLEAGGKF